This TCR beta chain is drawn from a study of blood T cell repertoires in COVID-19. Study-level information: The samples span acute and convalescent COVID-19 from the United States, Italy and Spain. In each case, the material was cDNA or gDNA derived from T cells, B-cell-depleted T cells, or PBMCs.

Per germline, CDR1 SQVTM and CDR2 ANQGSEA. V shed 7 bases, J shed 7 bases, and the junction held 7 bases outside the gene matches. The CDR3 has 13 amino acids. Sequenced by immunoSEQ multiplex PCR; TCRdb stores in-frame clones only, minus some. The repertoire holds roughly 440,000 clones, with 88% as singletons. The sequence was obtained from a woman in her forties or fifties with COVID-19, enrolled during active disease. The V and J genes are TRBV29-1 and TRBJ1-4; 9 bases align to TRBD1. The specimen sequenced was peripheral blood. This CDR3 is CSGGTGNREKLFF. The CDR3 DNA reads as TGCAGCGGAGGGACAGGGAATCGTGAAAAACTGTTTTTT.